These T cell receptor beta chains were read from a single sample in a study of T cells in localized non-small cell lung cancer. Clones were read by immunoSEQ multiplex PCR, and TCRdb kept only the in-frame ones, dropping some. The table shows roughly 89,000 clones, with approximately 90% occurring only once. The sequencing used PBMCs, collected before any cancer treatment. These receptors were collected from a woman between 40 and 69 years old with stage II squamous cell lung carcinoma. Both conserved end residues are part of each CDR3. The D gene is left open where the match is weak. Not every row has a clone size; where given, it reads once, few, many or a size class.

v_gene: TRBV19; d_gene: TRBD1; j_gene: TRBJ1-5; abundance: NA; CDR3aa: CASKDRGHQPQHF; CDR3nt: TGTGCCAGTAAGGACAGGGGGCATCAGCCCCAGCATTTT
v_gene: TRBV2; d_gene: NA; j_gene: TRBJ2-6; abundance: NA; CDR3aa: CASSPPRAGANVLTF; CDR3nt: TGTGCCAGCAGTCCCCCTAGGGCTGGGGCCAACGTCCTGACTTTC
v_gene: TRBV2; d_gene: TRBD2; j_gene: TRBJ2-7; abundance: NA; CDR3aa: CASPGLAGSYEQYF; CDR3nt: TGTGCCAGCCCGGGACTAGCGGGGTCCTACGAGCAGTACTTC
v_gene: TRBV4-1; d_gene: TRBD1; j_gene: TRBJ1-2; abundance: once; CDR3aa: CASSQTPGQNYGYTF; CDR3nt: TGCGCCAGCAGCCAGACTCCGGGACAGAACTATGGCTACACCTTC
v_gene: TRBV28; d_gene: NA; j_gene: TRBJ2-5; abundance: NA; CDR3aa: CASSFTGETQYF; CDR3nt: TGTGCCAGCAGTTTCACAGGGGAGACCCAGTACTTC
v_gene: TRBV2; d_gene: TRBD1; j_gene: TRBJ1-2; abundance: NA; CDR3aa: CASSGDSNYGYTF; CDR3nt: TGTGCCAGCAGTGGGGACAGTAACTATGGCTACACCTTC
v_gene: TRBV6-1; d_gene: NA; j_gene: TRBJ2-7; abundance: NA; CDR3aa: CASRADRSPLEQYF; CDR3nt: TGTGCCAGCAGGGCGGACAGAAGTCCTTTGGAGCAGTACTTC
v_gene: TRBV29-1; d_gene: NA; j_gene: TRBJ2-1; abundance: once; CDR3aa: CSVEDLMGGNEQFF; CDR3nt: TGCAGCGTTGAAGATCTTATGGGGGGCAATGAGCAGTTCTTC
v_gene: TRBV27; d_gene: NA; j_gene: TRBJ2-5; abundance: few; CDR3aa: CASSPKPGHLGETQYF; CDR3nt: TGTGCCAGCAGCCCTAAGCCGGGCCATCTGGGAGAGACCCAGTACTTC
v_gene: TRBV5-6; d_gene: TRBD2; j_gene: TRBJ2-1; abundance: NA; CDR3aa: CASSLGGGSGSYNEQFF; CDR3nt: TGTGCCAGCAGCTTGGGAGGGGGGAGCGGGAGTTACAATGAGCAGTTCTTC
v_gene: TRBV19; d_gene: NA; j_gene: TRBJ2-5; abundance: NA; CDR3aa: CASSMGQVGETQYF; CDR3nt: TGTGCCAGTAGTATGGGGCAGGTAGGAGAGACCCAGTACTTC
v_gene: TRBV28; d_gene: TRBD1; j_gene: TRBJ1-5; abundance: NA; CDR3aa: CATDPPGAGGRQPQHF; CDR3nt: TGTGCCACCGACCCTCCGGGGGCAGGGGGTCGCCAGCCCCAGCATTTT
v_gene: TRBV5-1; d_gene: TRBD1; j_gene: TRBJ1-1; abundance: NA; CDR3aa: CASSPMWGTGGAEAFF; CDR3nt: TGCGCCAGCAGCCCCATGTGGGGGACAGGTGGCGCTGAAGCTTTCTTT
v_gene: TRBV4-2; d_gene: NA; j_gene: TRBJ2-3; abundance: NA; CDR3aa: CASTYRVEGGTDTQYF; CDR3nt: TGTGCCAGCACGTACAGGGTTGAGGGGGGCACAGATACGCAGTATTTT
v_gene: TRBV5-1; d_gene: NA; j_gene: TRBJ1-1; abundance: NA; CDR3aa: CASRFNQVTGEAFF; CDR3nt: TGCGCCAGCAGGTTTAACCAGGTTACCGGTGAAGCTTTCTTT
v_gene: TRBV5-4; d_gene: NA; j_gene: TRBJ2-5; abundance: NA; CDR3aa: CASSRGGQETQYF; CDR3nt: TGTGCCAGCAGCCGTGGGGGACAAGAGACCCAGTACTTC
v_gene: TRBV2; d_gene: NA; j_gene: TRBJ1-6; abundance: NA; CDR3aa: CASGDGEILPSPLHF; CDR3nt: TGTGCCAGCGGAGATGGGGAGATTTTACCTTCACCCCTCCACTTT
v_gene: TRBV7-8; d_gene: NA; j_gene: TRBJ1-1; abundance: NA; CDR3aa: CASSYRENTEAFF; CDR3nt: TGTGCCAGCAGCTACCGCGAGAACACTGAAGCTTTCTTT
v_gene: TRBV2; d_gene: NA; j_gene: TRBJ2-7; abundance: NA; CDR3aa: CASSDGEGGTYEQYF; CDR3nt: TGTGCCAGCAGTGACGGAGAAGGCGGAACCTACGAGCAGTACTTC
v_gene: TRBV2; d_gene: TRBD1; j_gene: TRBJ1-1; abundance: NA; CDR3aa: CASSQGQGSRTEAFF; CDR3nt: TGTGCCAGCAGTCAGGGACAGGGTAGCAGGACTGAAGCTTTCTTT
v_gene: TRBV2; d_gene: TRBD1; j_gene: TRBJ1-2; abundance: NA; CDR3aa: CASTLRGGYGYTF; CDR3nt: TGTGCCAGCACCCTCAGGGGGGGATATGGCTACACCTTC
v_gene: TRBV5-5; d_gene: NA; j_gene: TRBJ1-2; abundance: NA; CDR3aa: CASSLEAGTSYTF; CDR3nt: TGTGCCAGCAGCTTGGAGGCGGGCACTTCGTATACCTTC
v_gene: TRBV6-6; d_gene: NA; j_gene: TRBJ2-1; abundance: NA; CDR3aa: CASSRQASSYNEQFF; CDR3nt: TGTGCCAGCAGTCGACAGGCCAGCTCCTACAATGAGCAGTTCTTC
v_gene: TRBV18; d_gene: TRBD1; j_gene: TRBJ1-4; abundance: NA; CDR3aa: CASSPDRATNEKLFF; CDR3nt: TGTGCCAGCTCACCAGACAGGGCAACTAATGAAAAACTGTTTTTT
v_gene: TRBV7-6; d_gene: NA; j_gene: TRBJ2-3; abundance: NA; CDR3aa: CASSLFGGFTDTQYF; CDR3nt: TGTGCCAGCAGCTTATTCGGGGGATTCACAGATACGCAGTATTTT
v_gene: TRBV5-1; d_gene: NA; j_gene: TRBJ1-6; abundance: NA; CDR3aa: CASSRAGLSYNSPLHF; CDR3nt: TGCGCCAGCAGCAGGGCAGGGCTTTCCTATAATTCACCCCTCCACTTT
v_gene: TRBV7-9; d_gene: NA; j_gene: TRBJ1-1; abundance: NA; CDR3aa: CASSLGGAPGKAFF; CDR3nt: TGTGCCAGCAGCTTAGGCGGGGCCCCAGGGAAAGCTTTCTTT
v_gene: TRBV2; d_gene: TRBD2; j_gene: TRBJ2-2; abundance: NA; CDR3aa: CASSETAGVVTGELFF; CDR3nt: TGTGCCAGCAGTGAGACGGCGGGAGTGGTCACCGGGGAGCTGTTTTTT
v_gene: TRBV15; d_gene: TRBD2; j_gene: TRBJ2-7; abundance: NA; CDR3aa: CATSRRGFYEQYF; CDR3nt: TGTGCCACCAGCAGGCGGGGGTTCTACGAGCAGTACTTC
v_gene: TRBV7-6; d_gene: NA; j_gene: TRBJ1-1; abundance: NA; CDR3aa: CASSLSQNTEAFF; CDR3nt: TGTGCCAGCAGCTTGTCCCAGAACACTGAAGCTTTCTTT
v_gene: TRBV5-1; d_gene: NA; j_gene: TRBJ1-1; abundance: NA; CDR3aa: CASSQEGFTEAFF; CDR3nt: TGCGCCAGCAGCCAAGAGGGGTTCACTGAAGCTTTCTTT
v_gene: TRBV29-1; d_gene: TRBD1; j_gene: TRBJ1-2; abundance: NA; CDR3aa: CSVGRTGGYGYTF; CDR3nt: TGCAGCGTCGGGAGGACAGGGGGCTATGGCTACACCTTC
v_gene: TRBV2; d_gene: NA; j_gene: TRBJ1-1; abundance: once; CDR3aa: CASSEAGTEAFF; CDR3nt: TGTGCCAGCAGTGAAGCAGGGACTGAAGCTTTCTTT
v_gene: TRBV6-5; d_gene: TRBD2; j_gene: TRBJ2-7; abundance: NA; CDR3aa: CASSLAGGLFYEQYF; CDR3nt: TGTGCCAGCAGTTTAGCGGGAGGCCTGTTCTACGAGCAGTACTTC
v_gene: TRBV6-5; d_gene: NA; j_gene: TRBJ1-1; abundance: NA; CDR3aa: CASSRTTQNTEAFF; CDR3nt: TGTGCCAGCAGCCGAACCACACAGAACACTGAAGCTTTCTTT
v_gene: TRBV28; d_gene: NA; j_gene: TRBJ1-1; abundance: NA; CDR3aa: CASYPTGRMFTEAFF; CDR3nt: TGTGCCAGCTATCCCACAGGGAGGATGTTCACTGAAGCTTTCTTT
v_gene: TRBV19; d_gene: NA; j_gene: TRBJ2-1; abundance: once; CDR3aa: CASSYKGRNEQFF; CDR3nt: TGTGCCAGTAGCTACAAGGGGCGAAATGAGCAGTTCTTC
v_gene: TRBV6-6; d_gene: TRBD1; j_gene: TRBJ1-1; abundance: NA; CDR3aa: CASSYGDRGMNTEAFF; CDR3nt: TGTGCCAGCAGTTACGGGGACAGGGGCATGAACACTGAAGCTTTCTTT
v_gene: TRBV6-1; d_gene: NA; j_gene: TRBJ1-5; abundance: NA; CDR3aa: CASILEGTLHQPQHF; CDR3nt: TGTGCCAGCATCTTAGAAGGGACACTCCATCAGCCCCAGCATTTT
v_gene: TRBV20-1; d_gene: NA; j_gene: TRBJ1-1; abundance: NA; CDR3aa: CSAGMTAFF; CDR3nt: TGCAGTGCCGGTATGACGGCTTTCTTT
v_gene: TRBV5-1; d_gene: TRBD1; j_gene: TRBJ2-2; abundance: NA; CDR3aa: CASSRDSVNTGELFF; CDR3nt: TGCGCCAGCAGCCGGGACAGCGTGAACACCGGGGAGCTGTTTTTT
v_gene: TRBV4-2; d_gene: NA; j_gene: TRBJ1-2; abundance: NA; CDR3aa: CASSQRQANYGYTF; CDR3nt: TGTGCCAGCAGCCAGCGACAAGCTAACTATGGCTACACCTTC
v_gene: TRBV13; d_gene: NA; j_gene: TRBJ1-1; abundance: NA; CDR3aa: CASTNRPVNTEAFF; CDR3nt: TGTGCCAGCACCAATCGGCCGGTGAACACTGAAGCTTTCTTT